A selection of T cell receptor beta chains follows, all from one sample in a study of tumor-infiltrating lymphocytes in glioblastoma multiforme. TCRdb ran MiXCR on the multiplex PCR reads and lists one entry per CDR3 protein. The table records about 15,000 distinct CDR3 sequences, approximately 71% of them present only once. The sample was brain tumor tissue. These TCRs come from a male donor with glioblastoma. Each CDR3 is given with its conserved first and last residue. Each record gives: clone size, D gene, V gene, J gene, CDR3 protein, CDR3 DNA. The D gene is left open where the match is weak. Clone size, where shown, is once, few, many, or a class for clones that have expanded.

few,NA,TRBV6-6,TRBJ2-5,CASIKGETQYF,TGTGCCAGCATCAAAGGGGAGACCCAGTACTTC
few,NA,TRBV6-5,TRBJ2-7,CASRTPRLAGDYEQYF,TGTGCCAGCAGAACCCCGAGGCTGGCAGGGGACTACGAGCAGTACTTC
many,TRBD2,TRBV11-3,TRBJ2-3,CASSRASGISTDTQYF,TGTGCCAGCAGCCGTGCTAGCGGGATAAGCACAGATACGCAGTATTTT
NA,NA,TRBV29-1,TRBJ2-7,CSVVPGHGFYGQYF,TGCAGCGTAGTACCCGGACACGGCTTCTATGGGCAGTACTTC
medium-sized,NA,TRBV20-1,TRBJ1-5,CSASLTDNQPQHF,TGCAGTGCCAGCTTGACGGACAATCAGCCCCAGCATTTT
NA,TRBD1,TRBV5-6,TRBJ2-6,CASSTLPRDRGSGANVLTF,TGTGCCAGCAGCACTTTACCCCGGGACAGGGGCTCTGGGGCCAACGTCCTGACTTTC
NA,TRBD1,TRBV29-1,TRBJ2-1,CSVEVRDRGSNEQFF,TGCAGCGTTGAAGTACGGGACAGGGGATCGAATGAGCAGTTCTTC
NA,TRBD2,TRBV6-5,TRBJ2-1,CASNPSSGVNNKQFF,TGTGCCAGCAATCCTTCTAGCGGGGTCAACAATAAGCAATTCTTC
NA,NA,TRBV11-2,TRBJ1-2,CASSSGLGGYTF,TGTGCCAGCAGCTCAGGCTTAGGAGGCTACACCTTC
NA,TRBD2,TRBV20-1,TRBJ2-7,CSAPERTSEAYEQCF,TGCAGTGCACCCGAGCGGACTAGCGAAGCCTACGAACAGTGCTTC
NA,TRBD2,TRBV5-6,TRBJ2-1,CASIRSGRTHNEQFF,TGTGCCAGCATCCGAAGCGGGAGGACTCACAATGAGCAGTTCTTC
once,NA,TRBV4-1,TRBJ1-1,CASRNEISTEAFF,TGCGCCAGCAGAAACGAGATTTCGACTGAAGCTTTCTTT
NA,NA,TRBV4-1,TRBJ2-5,CASSHTLGRVGGRGTQYF,TGCGCCAGCAGCCACACGTTGGGGAGAGTAGGGGGGCGAGGGACCCAGTACTTC
NA,NA,TRBV11-2,TRBJ1-1,CASTRMRGQNTEAFF,TGTGCCAGCACGAGGATGAGGGGACAGAACACTGAAGCTTTCTTT
few,NA,TRBV4-1,TRBJ1-1,CASSQILNRDKPIEAFF,TGCGCCAGCAGCCAAATCTTGAACCGGGACAAACCGATTGAAGCTTTCTTT
few,NA,TRBV4-1,TRBJ1-5,CASSQDLGSQPQHF,TGCGCCAGCAGCCAAGATCTGGGAAGTCAGCCCCAGCATTTT
NA,NA,TRBV6-5,TRBJ1-5,CASSYSGSNQPQHF,TGTGCCAGCAGTTACTCAGGGAGCAATCAGCCCCAGCATTTT
NA,NA,TRBV6-5,TRBJ1-3,CAGSYSDGNTIYF,TGTGCCGGCAGTTACTCCGACGGAAACACCATATATTTT
NA,NA,TRBV11-1,TRBJ2-7,CASTLGQGYERYF,TGTGCCAGCACCCTGGGTCAGGGGTACGAGCGATACTTC
NA,NA,TRBV20-1,TRBJ2-1,CSARGGKVEQFF,TGCAGTGCTAGAGGGGGTAAGGTTGAGCAGTTCTTC
NA,NA,TRBV11-1,TRBJ2-7,CASSLTRLYSGYEQYF,TGTGCCAGCAGCTTAACGCGTCTTTACAGTGGGTACGAGCAGTACTTC
many,TRBD2,TRBV20-1,TRBJ2-7,CSAGGGSGRDYEQYF,TGCAGTGCTGGGGGGGGTAGCGGGAGGGACTACGAGCAGTACTTC
few,NA,TRBV11-1,TRBJ2-7,CASSAQAGEQYF,TGTGCCAGCAGCGCACAGGCGGGCGAGCAGTACTTC
once,NA,TRBV11-2,TRBJ2-1,CASSLVGGLLSNEQFF,TGTGCCAGCAGCTTAGTAGGGGGTCTCCTCTCTAACGAGCAGTTCTTC
NA,NA,TRBV13,TRBJ2-5,CASSHRDPFAQETQYF,TGTGCCAGCAGCCACCGGGACCCCTTCGCCCAAGAGACCCAGTACTTC
NA,NA,TRBV6-5,TRBJ1-5,CASSYSARGDNQHQHF,TGTGCCAGCAGTTACTCGGCCAGGGGTGACAATCAGCACCAGCATTTT
many,NA,TRBV10-2,TRBJ2-5,CASSENREWETQYF,TGCGCCAGCAGTGAGAACAGGGAATGGGAGACCCAGTACTTC
NA,NA,TRBV5-6,TRBJ2-7,CTSSLTGSGAYEQYF,TGTACCAGCAGCTTGACGGGGTCTGGTGCCTATGAGCAGTACTTC
few,NA,TRBV11-2,TRBJ1-6,CASSSQVTGGSPLHF,TGTGCCAGCAGCTCACAGGTCACGGGTGGCTCACCCCTCCACTTT
NA,TRBD2,TRBV29-1,TRBJ2-1,CSVEGLAANEQFF,TGCAGCGTCGAGGGACTAGCGGCCAATGAGCAGTTCTTC
medium-sized,NA,TRBV12-3/TRBV12-4,TRBJ2-2,CASSFQAGGTGELFF,TGTGCCAGCAGTTTTCAGGCAGGGGGGACCGGGGAGCTGTTTTTT
NA,TRBD2,TRBV11-2,TRBJ2-1,CASRAGMASGRKDYNEQFF,TGTGCCAGCAGAGCTGGGATGGCTAGCGGGAGAAAGGACTACAATGAGCAGTTCTTC
NA,NA,TRBV12-5,TRBJ2-3,CASGWGAVVADTQYF,TGTGCTAGTGGTTGGGGGGCAGTGGTAGCAGATACGCAGTATTTT
NA,TRBD2,TRBV11-2,TRBJ2-5,CASRANTGRPRERETQYF,TGTGCCAGCAGAGCAAATACGGGACGGCCGCGGGAGCGTGAGACCCAGTACTTC
NA,TRBD1,TRBV11-2,TRBJ1-1,CASGLEGQGGTEAFF,TGTGCCAGCGGCTTAGAGGGGCAGGGGGGCACTGAAGCTTTCTTC
NA,TRBD2,TRBV6-1,TRBJ2-7,CASSETSGSSYEQYF,TGTGCCAGCAGTGAAACTAGCGGGAGCTCCTACGAGCAGTACTTC
NA,TRBD1,TRBV12-5,TRBJ2-1,CASGLGTGPYNEQFF,TGTGCTAGTGGTTTGGGGACAGGGCCCTACAATGAGCAGTTCTTC